One sample yielded the 21 T cell receptor beta chains listed below, sequenced in a study of CD8 T cells in Susac syndrome. RNA totalling about 0.5 to 1 ug underwent reverse transcription with random hexamers. In TCRdb, the immunoSEQ multiplex PCR reads were re-called with MiXCR into one record per CDR3 protein. The sample includes approximately 190,000 distinct CDR3 sequences, approximately 95% seen only once; the top ten take less than 0.2%. Sequencing was performed on CD8+ T cells from PBMCs. Receptors were obtained from a human donor with Susac syndrome.

The CDR3 loop reads CSATIGVYTF. The CDR3 nucleotides are TGCAGTGCCACGATTGGCGTTTACACCTTC. The rearrangement joins TRBV20-1 to TRBJ1-2; unclear D gene. V lost 6 bases to trimming and J lost 11 bases, with 13 bases between them. CDR1 is DFQATT, CDR2 SNEGSKA, per germline (reference sequence). The CDR3 is 10 amino acids.

J is TRBJ1-4 and V is TRBV2, with unresolved D. The CDR3 totals 15 residues. V was shortened by 2 bases and J by 0 bases, with 7 bases between the two germline ends. Germline CDR1 is SNHLY and CDR2 is FYNNEI. Written as DNA, the CDR3 is TGTGCCAGCAGTGAAATCTTTGCAACTAATGAAAAACTGTTTTTT. Residues: CASSEIFATNEKLFF.

This chain uses TRBV9 with TRBJ1-1; D is unresolved. Germline V lookup: CDR1 SGDLS, CDR2 YYNGEE. The CDR3 runs 14 residues. Trimming removed 0 bases at V and 1 base at J, with 7 bases between. CDR3 loop: CASSVETQNTEAFF. Written as DNA, the CDR3 is TGTGCCAGCAGCGTAGAGACACAGAACACTGAAGCTTTCTTT.

The V gene is TRBV3-1, the J gene TRBJ2-3, with 8 positions matching TRBD2. The CDR3 has 16 amino acids. Germline values: CDR1 LGHDT, CDR2 YNNKEL (reference sequence). V gave up 2 bases and J gave up 4 bases; unmatched junction bases: 8. The chain's CDR3 is CASSQILGLEADTQYF. In DNA form, the CDR3 reads TGTGCCAGCAGCCAAATCCTGGGACTAGAGGCAGATACGCAGTATTTT.

V gene TRBV7-8 combines with J gene TRBJ2-1, with D perhaps given as TRBD1 or TRBD2 (5 bases each). Germline V CDR1 and CDR2: SGHVS, FQNEAQ. The germline V and J ends were trimmed by 11 bases and 3 bases, with 14 bases remaining between them. The CDR3 runs 13 residues. CDR3 DNA sequence: TGTGCCTCCCGGGACCGGATCTACAATGAGCAGTTCTTC. Translating gives CASRDRIYNEQFF. Filled out from reference TRBV7-8 and TRBJ2-1, the complete variable domain reads GAGVSQSPRYKVAKRGQDVALRCDPISGHVSLFWYQQALGQGPEFLTYFQNEAQLDKSGLPSDRFFAERPEGSVSTLKIQRTQQEDSAVYLCASRDRIYNEQFFGPGTRLTVL.

The chain employs TRBV13 and TRBJ2-7; 8 nucleotides agree with TRBD2. The CDR3 spans 16 residues. V dropped 4 bases and J dropped 3; count of bases not matched to a gene: 11. Germline CDR1 reads PRHDT; CDR2 reads FYEKMQ (reference sequence). Here the CDR3 DNA reads TGTGCCAGCAGCTCCCAGGGTAGCGGGATGAACTACGAGCAGTACTTC. As protein: CASSSQGSGMNYEQYF. Complete variable domain (other parts from reference TRBV13 and TRBJ2-7): AAGVIQSPRHLIKEKRETATLKCYPIPRHDTVYWYQQGPGQDPQFLISFYEKMQSDKGSIPDRFSAQQFSDYHSELNMSSLELGDSALYFCASSSQGSGMNYEQYFGPGTRLTVT.

This CDR3 reads CASSVVTSGGLDEQYF. The CDR3 DNA reads TGTGCCAGCAGCGTAGTTACTAGCGGGGGTCTCGACGAGCAGTACTTC. The rearrangement uses TRBV9 and TRBJ2-7, with 11 bases fitting TRBD2. The CDR3 sequence is 16 residues long. CDR1 and CDR2 from the germline V gene are SGDLS and YYNGEE. J gave up 5 bases and V 0 bases, and 7 bases lay outside the gene matches.

Notes on this clonotype: The germline gene is not matched at one end of the junction; a read error may be the cause. The chain combines TRBV7-7 with TRBJ2-3; 8 bases agree with TRBD2. The length of the CDR3 is 14 residues. Germline V CDR1 and CDR2: SSHAT, FNYEAQ (reference sequence). The CDR3 DNA reads TGTGCTAGCAGCTTAAGGAGCGGGAGCACTACGCAGTATTTT. It is translated as CASSLRSGSTTQYF.

The genes are TRBV5-6 and TRBJ2-3, with 9 nucleotides matching TRBD2. There are 17 residues in the CDR3. Germline CDR1 reads SGHDT; CDR2 reads YYEEEE. V trimming: 4 bases; J trimming: 2 bases; junction bases outside the gene matches: 11. The CDR3 nucleotides are TGTGCCAGCAGCCGTAGCGGGAGCGAATCCTCCACAGATACGCAGTATTTT. Its protein is CASSRSGSESSTDTQYF.

The V call is TRBV27, the J call TRBJ1-2; TRBD1 matches 9 bases. Germline-derived CDR1 and CDR2 are MNHEY and SMNVEV (reference sequence). V was clipped by 5 bases and J by 4 bases; unmatched bases: 14. The CDR3 is 17 amino acids. CDR3 sequence (DNA): TGTGCCAGCAGTCCACGCTCCGGGACAGGGATAATCTATGGCTACACCTTC. This sequence encodes CASSPRSGTGIIYGYTF.

The V call is TRBV24-1, the J call TRBJ2-1; TRBD2 matches at 12 bases. Germline CDR1 reads KGHDR; CDR2 reads SFDVKD. The CDR3 is made up of 17 amino acids. V shed 1 base and J 8 bases; nucleotides not matched to a gene: 8. CDR3 sequence: CATSDFQTSGSFHEQFF. DNA for the CDR3: TGTGCCACCAGTGATTTTCAGACTAGCGGGAGTTTCCATGAGCAGTTCTTC.

The V gene is TRBV5-6, the J gene TRBJ2-2; 10 positions agree with TRBD2. V dropped 0 bases and J dropped 4; count of bases not matched to a gene: 0. Germline CDR1 is SGHDT and CDR2 is YYEEEE. This CDR3 comprises 15 residues. The CDR3 bases are TGTGCCAGCAGCTTGGTAGCGGGGGGCACCGGGGAGCTGTTTTTT. Residues: CASSLVAGGTGELFF.

The rearrangement joins TRBV4-1 to TRBJ2-3; TRBD2 is a possible D gene (6 bases). In germline, CDR1 is MGHRA, CDR2 YSYEKL. CDR3 length: 16 amino acids. The ends were cut back, 0 bases at V and 0 bases at J, with 10 bases in the middle. CDR3 DNA sequence: TGCGCCAGCAGCCAAGACGGCGGGACTAGCACAGATACGCAGTATTTT. This encodes CASSQDGGTSTDTQYF.

V gene TRBV4-2 combines with J gene TRBJ2-7; D is possibly TRBD2 (7 bases). Germline CDR1 and CDR2: LGHNA and YNFKEQ. The V end was cut by 2 bases, the J end by 0 bases, with 23 bases between. CDR3 length: 19 residues. In DNA, the CDR3 is TGTGCCAGCAGCCAAAACGGACTAGTCAGTCACAGGGACTCCTACGAGCAGTACTTC. It yields the protein CASSQNGLVSHRDSYEQYF.

This chain links TRBV20-1 with TRBJ1-1, with a tentative D call TRBD1 (5 bases). V lost 5 bases to trimming and J lost 4 bases, with 17 bases between them. The CDR3 spans 14 residues. Germline V gene lookup returns CDR1 DFQATT and CDR2 SNEGSKA (reference sequence). The CDR3, as DNA: TGCAGTGCTCCGACACTCTTCGGGGGCACTGAAGCTTTCTTT. Amino acids: CSAPTLFGGTEAFF.

This sequence joins TRBV4-1 and TRBJ2-7; D is uncertain. CDR1 and CDR2 from the germline V gene are MGHRA and YSYEKL. V gave up 9 bases and J gave up 7 bases, with 16 bases separating them. This CDR3 region has 12 residues. The CDR3 here is CASNGPTGEQYF. DNA of the CDR3: TGCGCCAGTAACGGACCAACTGGTGAGCAGTACTTC.

This clonotype appeared once. This rearrangement joins TRBV5-8 to TRBJ1-4; 9 bases are shared with TRBD1. The V gene end was trimmed by 2 bases and the J gene end by 5 bases; junction bases not matched to a gene: 1. Germline V gene lookup returns CDR1 SGHTS and CDR2 YDEGEE. The length of the CDR3 is 14 residues. CDR3 DNA sequence: TGTGCCAGCAGCTTCGGGACAGGGAATGAAAAACTGTTTTTT. It codes for CASSFGTGNEKLFF. Supplemented by reference TRBV5-8 and TRBJ1-4, the full variable domain reads EAGVTQSPTHLIKTRGQQATLRCSPISGHTSVYWYQQALGLGLQFLLWYDEGEERNRGNFPPRFSGRQFPNYSSELNVNALELEDSALYLCASSFGTGNEKLFFGSGTQLSVL.

The CDR3 here is CASSQSLGQGNTGELFF. CDR3 nucleotides: TGTGCCAGCAGCCAAAGTTTGGGACAGGGGAACACCGGGGAGCTGTTTTTT. The chain employs TRBV3-1 and TRBJ2-2, with 9 bases aligning to TRBD1. This CDR3 is 17 amino acids long. Germline V gene sequence: CDR1 LGHDT, CDR2 YNNKEL (reference sequence). The V segment lost 2 bases and the J segment 1 base; nucleotides outside the gene matches: 5.

The V gene is TRBV28, the J gene TRBJ1-1, with D unclear. The ends were cut back, 3 bases at V and 4 bases at J, with 9 bases in the middle. The CDR3 has 13 amino acids. Germline-derived CDR1 and CDR2 are MDHEN and SYDVKM. CDR3 DNA: TGTGCCAGCAGTTTCGAGGTCCGCACTGAAGCTTTCTTT. This translates into CASSFEVRTEAFF.

V gene TRBV4-1 combines with J gene TRBJ2-2; 11 nucleotides line up with TRBD1. V trimming: 2 bases; J trimming: 6 bases; junction bases outside the gene matches: 5. The length of the CDR3 is 16 residues. Germline values: CDR1 MGHRA, CDR2 YSYEKL. The CDR3 DNA reads as TGCGCCAGCAGCCAATGGACAGGGGGCCCCTCCGGGGAGCTGTTTTTT. Translation gives CASSQWTGGPSGELFF.

The genes are TRBV4-1 and TRBJ2-1; 7 bases are a match to TRBD2. Looked up from germline, CDR1 is MGHRA and CDR2 is YSYEKL. The CDR3 totals 14 residues. Trimming cost V 4 bases and J 5 bases; bases outside gene matches: 5. The CDR3 region is CASSLGLRNNEQFF. CDR3 nucleotides: TGCGCCAGCAGCCTGGGACTACGAAACAATGAGCAGTTCTTC.